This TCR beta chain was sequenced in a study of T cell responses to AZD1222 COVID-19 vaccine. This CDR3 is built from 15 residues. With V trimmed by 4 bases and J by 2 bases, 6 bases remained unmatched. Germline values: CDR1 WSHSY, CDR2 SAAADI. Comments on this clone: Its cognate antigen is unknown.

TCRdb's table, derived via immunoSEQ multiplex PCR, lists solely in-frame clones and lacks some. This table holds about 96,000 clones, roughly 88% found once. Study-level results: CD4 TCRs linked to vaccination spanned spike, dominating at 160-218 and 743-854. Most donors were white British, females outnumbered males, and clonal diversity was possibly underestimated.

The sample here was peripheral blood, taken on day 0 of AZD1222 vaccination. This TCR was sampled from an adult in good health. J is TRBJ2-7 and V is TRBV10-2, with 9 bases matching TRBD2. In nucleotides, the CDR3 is TGCGCCAGCAGTGGGGCTAGCGGGACCCCCTACGAGCAGTACTTC. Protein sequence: CASSGASGTPYEQYF.